Listed here are 31 T cell receptor beta chains from one sample, sequenced in a study of shared clonotypes between healthy human individuals. Sequenced by immunoSEQ multiplex PCR; TCRdb stores in-frame clones only, minus some. The table has under 1,100,000 clones, around 78% seen once. The source material was memory CD4+ T cells from PBMCs. Sample subset: CD45RA-negative fraction. The receptors were sampled from a man between 18 and 35 years old in good health. Some clones in this sample may be carry-over from other donors' samples.

The chain links TRBV11-2 to TRBJ2-5, with 8 bases fitting TRBD2. Germline V gene sequence: CDR1 SGHAT, CDR2 FQNNGV. The CDR3 is 16 amino acids. Trimming took 5 bases from V and 0 from J; bases not matched to a gene: 8. The CDR3 sequence is CASSQIGGAYQETQYF. CDR3 in DNA: TGTGCCAGCAGCCAGATCGGGGGGGCGTACCAAGAGACCCAGTACTTC.

The rearrangement links TRBV18 to TRBJ1-1; D perhaps matches TRBD1 (6 bases). V was cut by 3 bases and J by 11 bases, with 16 bases left in between. The CDR3 sequence is 13 residues long. CDR1 and CDR2 (germline): KGHSH, LQKENI. CDR3 region: CASSPPGQTLAFF. For the CDR3, the DNA is TGTGCCAGCTCACCGCCGGGACAAACTCTGGCTTTCTTT.

This clone was observed a handful of times. J is TRBJ2-1 and V is TRBV5-1; possibly TRBD2 for D (5 bases). CDR1 and CDR2 from the germline V gene are SGHRS and YFSETQ. Trimming took off 4 bases at V and 2 bases at J, with 16 bases between the two ends. The CDR3 covers 16 residues. The chain's CDR3 is CASSPQLDTTYNEQFF. In nucleotides, the CDR3 is TGCGCCAGCAGCCCGCAACTAGATACGACCTACAATGAGCAGTTCTTC.

This clone was detected many times. V and J are TRBV29-1 and TRBJ2-3; maybe TRBD2 (5 bases). V lost 3 bases and J 7 bases, leaving 8 bases between the germline ends. CDR3 size: 11 residues. The germline CDR1 and CDR2 sequences are SQVTM and ANQGSEA. CDR3 DNA sequence: TGCAGCGTTGAGACGGGAAATACGCAGTATTTT. Amino acid sequence: CSVETGNTQYF.

V usage is TRBV7-2 and J usage is TRBJ2-5; 11 bases agree with TRBD2. The germline V gene encodes CDR1 SGHTA and CDR2 FQGNSA. Trimming at V came to 1 base and at J to 5 bases, leaving 12 bases not matched to a gene. The CDR3 is made up of 18 amino acids. In DNA form, the CDR3 reads TGTGCCAGCAGCTTAGATCGGGTAGCGGGAGGGGTAGGTGAGACCCAGTACTTC. Translating gives CASSLDRVAGGVGETQYF.

The gene calls are TRBV2 and TRBJ1-1; 7 bases line up with TRBD1. CDR3 length equals 15 residues. Trimming at V came to 5 bases and at J to 6 bases, leaving 12 bases not matched to a gene. Germline V CDR1 and CDR2: SNHLY, FYNNEI. The DNA of the CDR3 is TGTGCCAGCAGTATAGACAGGGCTGGAGGGGCTGAAGCTTTCTTT. Protein product: CASSIDRAGGAEAFF.

The chain recombines TRBV19 with TRBJ2-7; 10 bases map to TRBD2. The germline V gene has CDR1 LNHDA and CDR2 SQIVND (reference sequence). J was trimmed by 2 bases and V by 4 bases; bases with no gene match: 8. This CDR3 spans 16 amino acids. The CDR3 spells CASSTLAGVGAYEQYF. In DNA form, the CDR3 reads TGTGCCAGTAGTACGCTAGCGGGAGTTGGGGCCTACGAGCAGTACTTC.

This rearrangement joins TRBV5-1 to TRBJ2-3, with TRBD2 as a possible D gene (5 bases). Germline CDR1 reads SGHRS; CDR2 reads YFSETQ. The CDR3 has 15 amino acids. Deletions cut 0 bases from V and 1 base from J, with 9 bases between. CDR3 DNA sequence: TGCGCCAGCAGCTTGGAAGCGGTACGCACAGATACGCAGTATTTT. Residues: CASSLEAVRTDTQYF.

The V call is TRBV9, the J call TRBJ2-1; TRBD1 aligns across 8 bases. The CDR3 runs 16 residues. The V gene end was trimmed by 2 bases and the J gene end by 8 bases; junction bases not matched to a gene: 12. From germline, CDR1 is SGDLS and CDR2 YYNGEE. CDR3 protein: CASSVIGQGAIYEQFF. Written as DNA, the CDR3 is TGTGCCAGCAGCGTGATTGGGCAGGGGGCGATCTATGAGCAGTTCTTC.

This chain links TRBV18 with TRBJ1-2; D is unclear. This CDR3 spans 16 amino acids. Trimming left V 3 bases short and J 3 bases short, with 17 bases between. Germline V gene data show CDR1 as KGHSH and CDR2 as LQKENI. The CDR3 nucleotides read TGTGCCAGCTCACCGCTTCCGCGGGGTAAAGACTATGGCTACACCTTC. Protein sequence: CASSPLPRGKDYGYTF.

The rearrangement links TRBV5-4 to TRBJ2-1; 8 bases agree with TRBD2. CDR1 is SGHNT and CDR2 is YYREEE in the germline V gene (reference sequence). The CDR3 is 16 amino acids. Trimming cost V 4 bases and J 1 base; bases outside gene matches: 7. The CDR3 sequence is CASSHQRGSSYNEQFF. CDR3 bases: TGTGCCAGCAGCCACCAGCGGGGGAGTTCCTACAATGAGCAGTTCTTC.

The chain has TRBV28 and TRBJ1-2; D unresolved. The CDR3 spans 14 residues. V was clipped by 3 bases and J by 4 bases, with 12 bases between them. In germline, CDR1 is MDHEN, CDR2 SYDVKM. In nucleotides, the CDR3 is TGTGCCAGCAGTTTTACAGCCTTGCTCTATGGCTACACCTTC. Its protein product is CASSFTALLYGYTF.

The rearrangement joins TRBV19 to TRBJ2-4; 7 bases line up with TRBD1. V shed 9 bases, J shed 3 bases, and the junction held 5 bases outside the gene matches. Looked up from germline, CDR1 is LNHDA and CDR2 is SQIVND (reference sequence). The CDR3 has 13 residues. CDR3: CASAGTDKNIQYF. The CDR3 DNA follows: TGTGCCAGCGCCGGGACAGACAAAAACATTCAGTACTTC.

The J gene is TRBJ2-5, the V gene TRBV30; TRBD2 matches 8 bases. The germline V gene has CDR1 GTSNPN and CDR2 SVGIG (reference sequence). Losses at the gene ends were 2 bases for V and 2 bases for J; bases not matched to a gene: 7. The CDR3 runs to 15 residues. CDR3 nucleotides: TGTGCCTGGAGTCTCCAAGCGGGAGCTCAAGAGACCCAGTACTTC. As protein: CAWSLQAGAQETQYF.

This chain links TRBV6-5 with TRBJ2-5; maybe TRBD2 (6 bases). The length of the CDR3 is 12 residues. V was clipped by 6 bases and J by 7 bases, with 12 bases between them. Germline assignment: CDR1 MNHEY and CDR2 SVGAGI. Here the CDR3 reads CASRRLEGTQYF. CDR3 coding DNA: TGTGCCAGCAGGAGACTAGAGGGGACCCAGTACTTC.

The gene calls are TRBV10-2 and TRBJ2-1, with 10 bases that match TRBD2. There are 15 residues in the CDR3. V lost 7 bases and J lost 9; bases outside the gene matches: 12. From germline, CDR1 is WSHSY and CDR2 SAAADI. CDR3 in DNA: TGCGCCAGCACAACGGGGCTAGCGGGAGTACTTGAGCAGTTCTTC. Protein product: CASTTGLAGVLEQFF.

The chain joins TRBV5-1 to TRBJ2-1, with no clear D. The germline V gene encodes CDR1 SGHRS and CDR2 YFSETQ. The CDR3 is 14 residues long. The ends were cut back, 0 bases at V and 9 bases at J, with 13 bases in the middle. In DNA, the CDR3 is TGCGCCAGCAGCTTGGTGGGTCCGTGGGGTGAGCAGTTCTTC. It is translated as CASSLVGPWGEQFF. The whole variable domain, filled in from reference TRBV5-1 and TRBJ2-1, reads KAGVTQTPRYLIKTRGQQVTLSCSPISGHRSVSWYQQTPGQGLQFLFEYFSETQRNKGNFPGRFSGRQFSNSRSEMNVSTLELGDSALYLCASSLVGPWGEQFFGPGTRLTVL.

The rearrangement uses TRBV11-2 and TRBJ2-7; D gene unclear. V was cut by 5 bases and J by 7 bases, with 12 bases left in between. Per the germline V gene, CDR1 is SGHAT and CDR2 is FQNNGV. The CDR3 sequence is 12 residues long. The CDR3 spells CASSLTLREQYF. CDR3 nucleotides: TGTGCCAGCAGCCTAACTCTCCGGGAGCAGTACTTC.

The J gene is TRBJ2-5, the V gene TRBV6-5, with 7 positions matching TRBD1. J gave up 7 bases and V 5 bases, and 10 bases lay outside the gene matches. CDR3 length: 14 amino acids. Germline V gene data show CDR1 as MNHEY and CDR2 as SVGAGI. CDR3 bases: TGTGCCAGCAGTGGTAACAGGGGACCCGGGACCCAGTACTTC. This encodes CASSGNRGPGTQYF.

The chain is built from TRBV18 and TRBJ2-7; weak D call: TRBD1 (6 bases). CDR1 and CDR2 from the germline V gene are KGHSH and LQKENI. The CDR3 is 17 amino acids. Deletions cut 0 bases from V and 4 bases from J, with 19 bases between. The CDR3 is CASSPPLRGTPGYEQYF. The CDR3 nucleotides are TGTGCCAGCTCACCACCCCTCCGAGGGACACCCGGGTACGAGCAGTACTTC. Full variable domain (remainder filled in from reference TRBV18 and TRBJ2-7): NAGVMQNPRHLVRRRGQEARLRCSPMKGHSHVYWYRQLPEEGLKFMVYLQKENIIDESGMPKERFSAEFPKEGPSILRIQQVVRGDSAAYFCASSPPLRGTPGYEQYFGPGTRLTVT.

J is TRBJ2-2 and V is TRBV7-9; D not resolved. The V end lost 2 bases, the J end lost 3 bases, and 4 bases lay between the germline ends. The V gene's germline CDR1 is SEHNR and CDR2 FQNEAQ (reference sequence). This CDR3 region has 13 residues. The CDR3 is CASSLMDTGELFF. CDR3 DNA sequence: TGTGCCAGCAGCTTAATGGACACCGGGGAGCTGTTTTTT.

This clone was observed a few times. The chain joins TRBV10-3 to TRBJ1-3; 9 nucleotides match TRBD1. With 4 bases clipped from V and 4 bases from J, the junction kept 5 bases outside the gene matches. This CDR3 has 15 residues. Per the germline V gene, CDR1 is ENHRY and CDR2 is SYGVKD. CDR3 in amino acids: CAISGNRGQGNTIYF. The CDR3 nucleotides are TGTGCCATCAGTGGTAACAGGGGGCAAGGAAACACCATATATTTT.

The chain has TRBV9 and TRBJ1-3; D gene unclear. The CDR3 is 14 residues long. With 4 bases removed from V and 0 bases from J, the gap between germline ends came to 8 bases. The V gene's germline CDR1 is SGDLS and CDR2 YYNGEE. The CDR3 DNA is TGTGCCAGCAGCCCACCTCACTCTGGAAACACCATATATTTT. The encoded protein is CASSPPHSGNTIYF.

This sequence joins TRBV9 and TRBJ1-4, with a tentative D call TRBD1 (6 bases). V was clipped by 4 bases and J by 4 bases, with 8 bases between them. CDR1 is SGDLS and CDR2 is YYNGEE in the germline V gene. This CDR3 spans 13 amino acids. The CDR3 here is CASSRGDNEKLFF. In DNA, the CDR3 is TGTGCCAGCAGCAGGGGGGATAATGAAAAACTGTTTTTT.

The chain has TRBV4-2 and TRBJ1-4, with D possibly being TRBD1 (6 bases). Germline lookup yields CDR1 LGHNA and CDR2 YNFKEQ. V lost 1 base and J lost 7, with 16 bases in between. The CDR3 runs to 16 residues. In DNA form, the CDR3 reads TGTGCCAGCAGCCAAGCTTCCCCGGACAGAACTGAAAAACTGTTTTTT. Translating it yields CASSQASPDRTEKLFF.

The chain combines TRBV28 with TRBJ2-7; 8 nucleotides match TRBD1. V gave up 7 bases and J gave up 2 bases; unmatched junction bases: 13. In germline, CDR1 is MDHEN, CDR2 SYDVKM. The CDR3 is made up of 16 amino acids. For the CDR3, the DNA is TGTGCCAGCACCACTCACGCCGACAGGGGAACCTACGAGCAGTACTTC. Protein: CASTTHADRGTYEQYF.

This clone was recorded only once. The chain recombines TRBV5-1 with TRBJ2-5; D is uncertain. The V and J ends lost 4 bases and 7 bases respectively, with 11 bases between them. Germline V gives CDR1 SGHRS, CDR2 YFSETQ. The CDR3 consists of 12 residues. The CDR3 is CASSPGFVTQYF. CDR3 sequence (DNA): TGCGCCAGCAGCCCCGGTTTTGTGACCCAGTACTTC.

This chain connects TRBV7-9 to TRBJ2-1; D remains ambiguous. The CDR3 has 17 amino acids. V dropped 4 bases and J dropped 6 bases, with 22 bases sitting between them. The V gene's germline CDR1 is SEHNR and CDR2 FQNEAQ (reference sequence). The CDR3 nucleotides are TGTGCCAGCAGCTCAGCGCGAGGAGTGTGGGTGCCCAATGAGCAGTTCTTC. It translates to CASSSARGVWVPNEQFF. Drawing the rest from reference TRBV7-9 and TRBJ2-1, the complete variable domain is DTGVSQNPRHKITKRGQNVTFRCDPISEHNRLYWYRQTLGQGPEFLTYFQNEAQLEKSRLLSDRFSAERPKGSFSTLEIQRTEQGDSAMYLCASSSARGVWVPNEQFFGPGTRLTVL.

This clone was detected a few times. CDR3 loop: CASSYSTSNQPQHF. CDR3 nucleotide sequence: TGTGCCAGCAGTTACTCGACGAGTAATCAGCCCCAGCATTTT. The chain joins TRBV6-5 to TRBJ1-5; D unclear. Per the germline V gene, CDR1 is MNHEY and CDR2 is SVGAGI. The CDR3 length is 14 residues. Trimming cost V 0 bases and J 4 bases, with 7 bases left between them.

The table lists this clone with a few counts. The chain couples TRBV18 to TRBJ1-1, with D possibly being TRBD1 (5 bases). CDR3 length: 13 residues. The germline V gene encodes CDR1 KGHSH and CDR2 LQKENI. With 4 bases removed from V and 3 bases from J, the gap between germline ends came to 9 bases. For the CDR3, the DNA is TGTGCCAGCTCACAGGGGAGCTACACTGAAGCTTTCTTT. Amino acids: CASSQGSYTEAFF. The full variable domain, its missing parts supplied by reference TRBV18 and TRBJ1-1, is NAGVMQNPRHLVRRRGQEARLRCSPMKGHSHVYWYRQLPEEGLKFMVYLQKENIIDESGMPKERFSAEFPKEGPSILRIQQVVRGDSAAYFCASSQGSYTEAFFGQGTRLTVV.

The rearrangement uses TRBV21-1 and TRBJ2-2. TRBV21-1 is assigned pseudogene status. The CDR3 runs 17 residues. The CDR3 nucleotides are TGTGCCAGCAGCAAAGAGGCCATGGGGGGCTCGGCCGGGGAGCTGTTTTTT. It is translated as CASSKEAMGGSAGELFF.